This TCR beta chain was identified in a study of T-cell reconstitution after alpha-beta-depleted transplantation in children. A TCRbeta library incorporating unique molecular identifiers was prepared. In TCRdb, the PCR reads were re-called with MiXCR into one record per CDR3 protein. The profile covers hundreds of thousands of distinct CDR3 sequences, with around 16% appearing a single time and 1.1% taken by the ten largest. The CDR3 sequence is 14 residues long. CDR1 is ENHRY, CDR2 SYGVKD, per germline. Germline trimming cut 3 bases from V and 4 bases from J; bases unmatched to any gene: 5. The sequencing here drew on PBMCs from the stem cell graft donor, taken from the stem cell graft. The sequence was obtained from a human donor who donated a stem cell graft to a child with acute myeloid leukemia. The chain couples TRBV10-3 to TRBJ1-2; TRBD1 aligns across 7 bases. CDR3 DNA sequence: TGTGCCATCAGTGAAGGGGGCGCCAGCTATGGCTACACCTTC. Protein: CAISEGGASYGYTF.